A selection of T cell receptor beta chains follows, all from one sample in a study of blood T cells in healthy people across ages. TCRdb re-called the 5' RACE reads through MiXCR, storing one row per CDR3 protein. Counted here are approximately 780,000 distinct CDR3 sequences, about 26% occurring once; the ten biggest clones make up around 2.9%. These same data were also listed under a study on T cells of mothers and their children.

Material: blood. The receptor set was obtained from a boy between 10 and 17 years old in good health. Both conserved end residues are part of each CDR3. The D gene is left open where the match is weak. Size tells how often a clone was seen (once, few, many) or the class of an expanded clone, and some rows leave it out.

j_call d_call clone_size v_call cdr3_nt cdr3_aa
TRBJ1-2 . few TRBV6-5 TGTGCCAGCAGTCCAACTTTGGTGAGGACCTATGGCTACACCTTC CASSPTLVRTYGYTF
TRBJ1-4 TRBD1 . TRBV5-1 TGCGCCAGCAGCTTAACTCCGGGACAGCCTAATGAAAAACTGTTTTTT CASSLTPGQPNEKLFF
TRBJ2-3 TRBD1 . TRBV6-1 TGTGCCAGCAGTCGCACAGGACAGGGTGGCACAGATACGCAGTATTTT CASSRTGQGGTDTQYF
TRBJ2-3 TRBD2 few TRBV20-1 TGCAGTGCTAGATTGCCTCAGAGGCGGGGGGGGACAGATACGCAGTATTTT CSARLPQRRGGTDTQYF
TRBJ2-1 . . TRBV7-3 TGTGCCAGCAGCTTAACCCCGAAAGGCAATGAGCAGTTCTTC CASSLTPKGNEQFF
TRBJ2-7 . . TRBV5-5 TGTGCCAGCAGCTTGGCTGTCAGCTTATACGAGCAGTACTTC CASSLAVSLYEQYF
TRBJ2-7 . . TRBV24-1 TGTGCCACCAGTGAAGGGGGGCCGTACGAGCAGTACTTC CATSEGGPYEQYF
TRBJ2-1 TRBD1 few TRBV10-3 TGTGCCATCAGAAACCCCTCGACAGGGGCAAGGGATGAGCAGTTCTTC CAIRNPSTGARDEQFF
TRBJ2-1 TRBD1 . TRBV24-1 TGTGCCACCAGTGACCGGACAGGGGTCCTCTCCTACAATGAGCAGTTCTTC CATSDRTGVLSYNEQFF
TRBJ2-1 . . TRBV14 TGTGCCAGCAGCCAAGAGGGGTTCCCCTACAATGAGCAGTTCTTC CASSQEGFPYNEQFF
TRBJ1-1 . few TRBV4-1 TGCGCCAGCAGCCAAGAAGGGTTGGCCGCTTTCTTT CASSQEGLAAFF
TRBJ1-2 . few TRBV5-1 TGCGCCAGCAGCTTGGAGCCAGGACCTAACTATGGCTACACCTTC CASSLEPGPNYGYTF
TRBJ2-2 . . TRBV12-5 TGTGCTAGTGGTTTGGGAGGAGGTAGGGAGCTGTTTTTT CASGLGGGRELFF
TRBJ2-1 . few TRBV11-2 TGTGCCAGCAGCTTAGATCGTATGGTTGAGCAGTTCTTC CASSLDRMVEQFF
TRBJ2-7 . . TRBV20-1 TGCAGTGCTAGGGACGGGGGAAGCTCCTACGAGCAGTACTTC CSARDGGSSYEQYF
TRBJ2-2 TRBD2 . TRBV7-3 TGTGCCAGCAGCTTAAATAGCGGGGGGGCCATCGGGGAGCTGTTTTTT CASSLNSGGAIGELFF
TRBJ2-3 TRBD2 . TRBV12-3/TRBV12-4 TGTGCCAGCACCTCTTTTGGGACTAGTGGGGGAGATACGCAGTATTTT CASTSFGTSGGDTQYF
TRBJ2-5 . . TRBV28 TGTGCCAGCAGCCCTGGGGGACCTCAAGAGACCCAGTACTTC CASSPGGPQETQYF
TRBJ2-4 TRBD2 . TRBV5-1 TGCGCCAGCTCCCCGGCGGGGGGAGGCAAAAACATTCAGTACTTC CASSPAGGGKNIQYF
TRBJ1-1 TRBD1 . TRBV28 TGTGCCAGCAGCCTGAGGACAGGGGAGAAGAAAGCTTTCTTT CASSLRTGEKKAFF
TRBJ2-1 TRBD2 . TRBV4-2 TGTGCCAGCAGCGACGGGACTATTGACAATGAGCAGTTCTTC CASSDGTIDNEQFF
TRBJ2-7 . . TRBV2 TGTGCCAGCAGGCACGGCGGACAGTCGCAGTACTTC CASRHGGQSQYF